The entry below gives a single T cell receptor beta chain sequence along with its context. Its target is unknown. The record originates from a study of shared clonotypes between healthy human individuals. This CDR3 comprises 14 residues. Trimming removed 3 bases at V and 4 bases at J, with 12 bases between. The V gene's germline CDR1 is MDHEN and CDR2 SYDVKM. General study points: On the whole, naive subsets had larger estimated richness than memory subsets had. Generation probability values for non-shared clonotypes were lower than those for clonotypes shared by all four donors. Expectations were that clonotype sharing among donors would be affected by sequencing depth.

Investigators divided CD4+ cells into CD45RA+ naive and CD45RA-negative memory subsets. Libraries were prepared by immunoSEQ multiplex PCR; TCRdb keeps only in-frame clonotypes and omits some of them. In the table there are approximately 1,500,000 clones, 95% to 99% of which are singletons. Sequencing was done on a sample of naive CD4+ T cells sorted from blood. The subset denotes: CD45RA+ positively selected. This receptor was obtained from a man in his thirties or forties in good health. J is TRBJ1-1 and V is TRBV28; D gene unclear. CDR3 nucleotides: TGTGCCAGCAGTTTGACAATCAGACTCACTGAAGCTTTCTTT. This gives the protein CASSLTIRLTEAFF.